These 2 T cell receptor beta chains share one sample of origin, sequenced in a study of T-cell memory formation after mild COVID-19. TCRdb used MiXCR to reprocess the 5' RACE reads, holding one entry per CDR3 protein. The table records 150,000 or so distinct CDR3 sequences, roughly 15% of them present only once. Sequenced: PBMCs or a T cell subset sorted from them (not recorded which). The source is an adult woman who had mild COVID-19 (a few samples of this study predate the infection). Cell type and time point are not known.

This chain links TRBV30 with TRBJ1-1; no reliable D call. This CDR3 has 11 residues. The V gene's germline CDR1 is GTSNPN and CDR2 SVGIG (reference sequence). V was clipped by 3 bases and J by 1 base, with 3 bases between them. The CDR3 is CAWRKNTEAFF. In nucleotides, the CDR3 is TGTGCCTGGAGAAAGAACACTGAAGCTTTCTTT.

This clonotype was observed many times. This chain joins TRBV14 and TRBJ2-7; D remains unclear. This CDR3 comprises 14 residues. Trimming took 0 bases from V and 6 from J, leaving 12 bases between them. Germline V gives CDR1 SGHDN, CDR2 FVKESK. The CDR3 loop is CASSQEVGTAEQYF. The CDR3, as DNA: TGTGCCAGCAGCCAAGAGGTTGGCACAGCCGAGCAGTACTTC.